This T cell receptor (beta chain) was recovered during a study of blood T cell repertoires in COVID-19. About the study: COVID-19 samples, acute and convalescent, were from the United States, Italy and Spain. Sample material is recorded as cDNA or gDNA derived from T cells, B-cell-depleted T cells, or PBMCs.

Those enrolled, adults aged 18 to 89 years, came from some 25 US areas. Trimming took off 2 bases at V and 3 bases at J, with 11 bases between the two ends. The CDR3 totals 15 residues. The germline CDR1 and CDR2 sequences are SGHTA and FQGNSA. As handled by the study authors: For nucleated cells, counts were estimated from reference gene primer amplification. Assay used: immunoSEQ multiplex PCR; TCRdb lists only in-frame clones, some missing. V and J calls and clone size are those listed in that table; D and trimming were worked out from the DNA. The repertoire has fewer than 250,000 clones, approximately 90% of them found once; the top ten carry 2% to 3%.

The chain links TRBV7-2 to TRBJ2-1, with D maybe TRBD1 (5 bases). This TCR was recovered from a woman in her twenties or thirties with acute COVID-19. Sequencing input: PBMCs or T cells enriched from blood (not recorded which). The CDR3 sequence is CASSLSGFGYNEQFF. DNA for the CDR3: TGTGCCAGCAGCTTATCAGGGTTTGGCTACAATGAGCAGTTCTTC.